This T cell receptor beta chain was captured by sequencing in a study of blood T cell repertoires in COVID-19. Study-wide background: The analysed material was cDNA or gDNA that came from T cells, B-cell-depleted T cells, or PBMCs.

Authors' analysis steps: Using reference gene primer amplification, nucleated cell counts were estimated. The repertoire was sequenced with immunoSEQ multiplex PCR; TCRdb's copy has only in-frame clones and lacks some. The DNA was the basis for D and trimming; V, J and clone size are from that table. The sample includes some 200,000 clones, 92% of them seen just once. Germline V gene data show CDR1 as LGHDT and CDR2 as YNNKEL (reference sequence). Trimming pared 4 bases from V and 2 bases from J, leaving 9 bases between. The CDR3 sequence is 14 residues long. The sequence came from a man aged 30 to 39 with acute or convalescent COVID-19. Source material: peripheral blood. The genes are TRBV3-1 (or the pseudogene TRBV3-2) and TRBJ1-5; a weak D match, TRBD1 (5 bases). CDR3: CASSLRGGNQPQHF. Here the CDR3 DNA reads TGTGCCAGCAGCCTTAGGGGTGGCAATCAGCCCCAGCATTTT.